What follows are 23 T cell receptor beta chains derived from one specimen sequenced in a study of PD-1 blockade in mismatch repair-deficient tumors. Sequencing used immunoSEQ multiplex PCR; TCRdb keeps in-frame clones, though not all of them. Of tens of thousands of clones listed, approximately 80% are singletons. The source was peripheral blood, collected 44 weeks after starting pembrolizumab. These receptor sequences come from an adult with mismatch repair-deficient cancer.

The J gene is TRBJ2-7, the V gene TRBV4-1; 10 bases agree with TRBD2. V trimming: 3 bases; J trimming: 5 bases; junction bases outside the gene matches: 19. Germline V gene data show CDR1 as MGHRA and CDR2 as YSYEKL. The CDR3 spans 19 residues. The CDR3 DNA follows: TGCGCCAGCAGCCACCCTCCGACAGGAGCGGGAGGGGCCCCCGACGAGCAGTACTTC. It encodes CASSHPPTGAGGAPDEQYF.

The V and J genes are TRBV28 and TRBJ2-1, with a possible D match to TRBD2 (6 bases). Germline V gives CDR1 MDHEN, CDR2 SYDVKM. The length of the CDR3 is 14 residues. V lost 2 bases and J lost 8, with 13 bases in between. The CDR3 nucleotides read TGTGCCAGCAGTTTAACGGGGGTTGTCGATGAGCAGTTCTTC. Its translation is CASSLTGVVDEQFF.

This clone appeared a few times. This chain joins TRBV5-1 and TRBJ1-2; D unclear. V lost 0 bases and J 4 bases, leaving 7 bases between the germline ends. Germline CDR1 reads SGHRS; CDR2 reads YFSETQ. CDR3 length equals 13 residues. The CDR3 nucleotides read TGCGCCAGCAGCTTGGGGACGGCCTATGGCTACACCTTC. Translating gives CASSLGTAYGYTF.

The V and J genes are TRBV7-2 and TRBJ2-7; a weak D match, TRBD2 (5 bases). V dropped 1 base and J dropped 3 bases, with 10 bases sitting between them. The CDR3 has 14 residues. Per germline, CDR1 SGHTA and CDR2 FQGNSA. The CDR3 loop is CASSLDEGYYEQYF. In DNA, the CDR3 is TGTGCCAGCAGCTTAGATGAGGGTTACTACGAGCAGTACTTC.

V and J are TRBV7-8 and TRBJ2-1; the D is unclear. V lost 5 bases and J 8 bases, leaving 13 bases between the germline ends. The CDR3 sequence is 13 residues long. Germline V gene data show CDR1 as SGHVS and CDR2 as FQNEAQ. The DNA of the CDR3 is TGTGCCAGCAGCCACCCCCAAGCCGATGAGCAGTTCTTC. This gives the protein CASSHPQADEQFF.

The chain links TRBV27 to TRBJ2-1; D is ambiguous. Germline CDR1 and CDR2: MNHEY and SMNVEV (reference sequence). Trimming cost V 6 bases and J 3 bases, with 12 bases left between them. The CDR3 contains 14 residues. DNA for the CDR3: TGTGCCAGCAGCCCAACGACGAACTACAATGAGCAGTTCTTC. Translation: CASSPTTNYNEQFF.

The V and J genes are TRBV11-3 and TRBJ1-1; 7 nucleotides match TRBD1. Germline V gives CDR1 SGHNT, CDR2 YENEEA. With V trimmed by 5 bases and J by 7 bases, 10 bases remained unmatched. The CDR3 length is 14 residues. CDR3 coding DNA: TGTGCCAGCAGCCTTACTAGGGGGCCGGGTGAAGCTTTCTTT. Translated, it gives CASSLTRGPGEAFF. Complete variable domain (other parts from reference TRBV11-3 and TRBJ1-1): EAGVVQSPRYKIIEKKQPVAFWCNPISGHNTLYWYLQNLGQGPELLIRYENEEAVDDSQLPKDRFSAERLKGVDSTLKIQPAELGDSAVYLCASSLTRGPGEAFFGQGTRLTVV.

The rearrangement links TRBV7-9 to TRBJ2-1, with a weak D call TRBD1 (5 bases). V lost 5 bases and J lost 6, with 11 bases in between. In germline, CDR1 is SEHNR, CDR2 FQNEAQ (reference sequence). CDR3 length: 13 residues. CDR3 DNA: TGTGCCAGCAGCATGGACACCACCAATGAGCAGTTCTTC. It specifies CASSMDTTNEQFF. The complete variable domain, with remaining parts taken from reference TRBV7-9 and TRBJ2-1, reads DTGVSQNPRHKITKRGQNVTFRCDPISEHNRLYWYRQTLGQGPEFLTYFQNEAQLEKSRLLSDRFSAERPKGSFSTLEIQRTEQGDSAMYLCASSMDTTNEQFFGPGTRLTVL.

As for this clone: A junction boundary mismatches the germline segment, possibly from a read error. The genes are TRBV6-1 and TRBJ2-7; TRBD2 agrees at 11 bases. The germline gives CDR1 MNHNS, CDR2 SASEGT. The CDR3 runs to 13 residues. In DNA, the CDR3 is TGTGCCAGCAGGGCCTCCGGGACTAGCGGCTCGGTATTC. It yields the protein CASRASGTSGSVF.

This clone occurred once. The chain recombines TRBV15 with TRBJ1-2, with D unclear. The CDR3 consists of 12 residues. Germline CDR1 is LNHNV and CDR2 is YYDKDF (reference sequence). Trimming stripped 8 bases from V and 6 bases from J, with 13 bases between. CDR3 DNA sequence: TGTGCCACCGGACGGGTCGAGGATGGCTACACCTTC. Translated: CATGRVEDGYTF.

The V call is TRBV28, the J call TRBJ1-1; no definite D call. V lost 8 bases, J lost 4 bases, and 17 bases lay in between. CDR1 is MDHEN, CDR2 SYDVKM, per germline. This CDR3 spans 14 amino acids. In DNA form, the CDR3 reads TGTGCCAGCCGAGACCCGTCGGGAAGCACTGAAGCTTTCTTT. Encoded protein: CASRDPSGSTEAFF.

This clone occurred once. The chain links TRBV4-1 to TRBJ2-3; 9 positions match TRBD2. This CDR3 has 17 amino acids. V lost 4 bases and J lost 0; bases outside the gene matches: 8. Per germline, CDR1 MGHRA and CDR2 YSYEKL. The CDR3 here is CASSPRRTSGSTDTQYF. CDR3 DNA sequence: TGCGCCAGCAGCCCACGACGAACTAGCGGGAGCACAGATACGCAGTATTTT.

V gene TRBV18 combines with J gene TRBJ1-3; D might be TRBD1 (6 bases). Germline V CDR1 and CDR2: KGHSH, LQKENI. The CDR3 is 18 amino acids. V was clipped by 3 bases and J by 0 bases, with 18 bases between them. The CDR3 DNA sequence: TGTGCCAGCTCACCCACTGCTCCACAGGGTTTCTCTGGAAACACCATATATTTT. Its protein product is CASSPTAPQGFSGNTIYF.

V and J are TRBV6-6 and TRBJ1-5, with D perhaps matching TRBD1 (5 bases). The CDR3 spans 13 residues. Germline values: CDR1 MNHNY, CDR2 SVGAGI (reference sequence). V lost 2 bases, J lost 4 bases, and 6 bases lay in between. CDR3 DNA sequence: TGTGCCAGCAGTTACGGGGGTAATCAGCCCCAGCATTTT. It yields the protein CASSYGGNQPQHF.

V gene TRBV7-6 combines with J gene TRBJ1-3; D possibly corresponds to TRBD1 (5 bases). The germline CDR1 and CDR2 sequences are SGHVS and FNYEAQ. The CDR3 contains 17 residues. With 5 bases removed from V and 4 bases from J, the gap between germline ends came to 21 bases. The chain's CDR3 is CASSPLPTGFFGNTIYF. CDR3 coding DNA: TGTGCCAGCAGCCCCTTACCCACAGGTTTTTTCGGAAACACCATATATTTT.

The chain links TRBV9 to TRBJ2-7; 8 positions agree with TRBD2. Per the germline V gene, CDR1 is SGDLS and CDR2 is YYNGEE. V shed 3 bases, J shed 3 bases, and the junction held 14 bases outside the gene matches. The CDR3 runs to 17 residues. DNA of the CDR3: TGTGCCAGCAGCGGTTCGAGAGGGACTAGTTTGGTCTACGAGCAGTACTTC. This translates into CASSGSRGTSLVYEQYF.

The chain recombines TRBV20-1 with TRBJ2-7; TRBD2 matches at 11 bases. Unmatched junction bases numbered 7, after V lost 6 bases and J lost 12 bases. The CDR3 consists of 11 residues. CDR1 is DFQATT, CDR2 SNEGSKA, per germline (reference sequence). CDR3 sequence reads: CSATTSGRRYF. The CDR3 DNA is TGCAGTGCCACTACTAGCGGGAGACGGTACTTC.

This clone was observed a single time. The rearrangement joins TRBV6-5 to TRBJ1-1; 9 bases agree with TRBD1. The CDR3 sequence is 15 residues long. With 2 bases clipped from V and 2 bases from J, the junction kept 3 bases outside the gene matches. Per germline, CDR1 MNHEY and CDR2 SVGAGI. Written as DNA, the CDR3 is TGTGCCAGCAGTTACGGGACAGGGTTTAACACTGAAGCTTTCTTT. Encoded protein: CASSYGTGFNTEAFF.

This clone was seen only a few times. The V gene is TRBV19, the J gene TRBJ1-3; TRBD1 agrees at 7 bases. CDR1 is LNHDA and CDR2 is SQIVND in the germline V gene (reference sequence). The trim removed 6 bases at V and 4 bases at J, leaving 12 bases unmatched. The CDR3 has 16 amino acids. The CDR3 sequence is CASRTGQATLGNTIYF. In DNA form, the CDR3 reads TGTGCCAGTAGGACCGGACAGGCAACTCTGGGAAACACCATATATTTT.

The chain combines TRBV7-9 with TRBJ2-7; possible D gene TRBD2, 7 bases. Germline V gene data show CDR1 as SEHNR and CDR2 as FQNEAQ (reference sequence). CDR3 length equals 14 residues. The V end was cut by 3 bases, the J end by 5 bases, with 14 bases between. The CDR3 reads CASSFGGGDDEQYF. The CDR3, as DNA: TGTGCCAGCAGCTTTGGAGGGGGGGACGACGAGCAGTACTTC.

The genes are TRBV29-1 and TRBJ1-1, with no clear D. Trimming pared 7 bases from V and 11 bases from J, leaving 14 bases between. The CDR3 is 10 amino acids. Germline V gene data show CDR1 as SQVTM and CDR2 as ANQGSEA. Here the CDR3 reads CSGRREEAFF. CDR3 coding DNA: TGCAGCGGCCGACGGGAGGAGGCTTTCTTT.

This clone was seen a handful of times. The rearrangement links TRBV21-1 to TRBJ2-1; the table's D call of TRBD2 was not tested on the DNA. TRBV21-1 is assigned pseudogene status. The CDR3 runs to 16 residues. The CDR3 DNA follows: TGTGCCAGCAGCAAAGCGACTAGCGCCGAACGAAGGGTTCGGTTCTTC. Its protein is CASSKATSAERRVRFF.

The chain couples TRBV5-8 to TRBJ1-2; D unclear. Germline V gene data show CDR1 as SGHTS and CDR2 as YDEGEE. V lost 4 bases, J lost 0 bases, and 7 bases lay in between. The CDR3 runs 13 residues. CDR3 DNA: TGTGCCAGCAGCCGCCGGGCTAACTATGGCTACACCTTC. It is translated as CASSRRANYGYTF.